A selection of T cell receptor beta chains follows, all from one sample in a study of blood T cell repertoires in COVID-19. Produced via immunoSEQ multiplex PCR; TCRdb's table is partial and in-frame only. This sample carries fewer than 200,000 clones, around 90% of them seen once, and the ten largest clones take around 5.1%. Sample: peripheral blood. The receptors come from a man in his late teens or twenties with COVID-19, enrolled during active disease. The CDR3 runs from the conserved cysteine through the conserved F or W. D genes are given only for firm matches. Expanded clones get a size class; other rows say once, few or many, or leave the size out.

J	size	D	V	DNA	CDR3
TRBJ2-5	-	TRBD2	TRBV9	TGTGCCAGCAGCCACAACAGGAGGACTAGCGATGGGGGAGAGACCCAGTACTTC	CASSHNRRTSDGGETQYF
TRBJ2-5	-	TRBD1	TRBV6-6	TGTGCCACCACACAGGGGATAGAAGAGACCCAGTACTTC	CATTQGIEETQYF
TRBJ2-1	-	TRBD2	TRBV11-2	TGTGCCAGCAGCGAAGGCCTCTCGGGACTAGCCTACAATGAGCAGTTCTTC	CASSEGLSGLAYNEQFF
TRBJ2-7	-	TRBD2	TRBV28	TGTGCCAGCAGTTTAGAGGGCGGGGGGACGTTCACCTACGAGCAGTACTTC	CASSLEGGGTFTYEQYF
TRBJ2-1	-	TRBD2	TRBV7-9	TGTGCCAGCAGCTCGGGGACTAGCGCGATCAGGGCCTACAATGAGCAGTTCTTC	CASSSGTSAIRAYNEQFF
TRBJ2-7	-	TRBD1	TRBV7-9	TGTGCCAGCAGCTTAGAACAGGGGACGGTGACCTACGAGCAGTACTTC	CASSLEQGTVTYEQYF
TRBJ1-6	-	TRBD1	TRBV5-6	TGTGCCAGCAGCCCGGACAGGGGCAGGCGCCCCCTCCACTTT	CASSPDRGRRPLHF
TRBJ1-4	-	TRBD1	TRBV28	TGTGCCAGCAGTCGTCAGGGGGCTGGCGAAAAACTGCTTTTT	CASSRQGAGEKLLF
TRBJ2-7	-	-	TRBV28	TGTGCCAGCAGTTTTAGATATCTGTCCTACGAGCAGTACTTC	CASSFRYLSYEQYF
TRBJ2-3	-	-	TRBV25-1	TGTGCCAGCAGTCCGACAGGAAGCACAGATACGCAGTATTTT	CASSPTGSTDTQYF
TRBJ2-1	-	TRBD1	TRBV5-1	TGCGCCAGCAGCCCTACCGGGACAGGGTGGGATGAGCAGTTCTTC	CASSPTGTGWDEQFF
TRBJ2-7	-	-	TRBV6-6	TGTGCCAGCAGTCGGACAGGGGCGGGAGGGCTTGCCTTCTCCTACGAGCAGTACTTC	CASSRTGAGGLAFSYEQYF
TRBJ2-3	-	-	TRBV5-6	TGTGCCAGCAGCTGGGGCCCTACAGATACGCAGTATTTT	CASSWGPTDTQYF
TRBJ2-1	-	TRBD2	TRBV7-7	TGTGCCAGCAGCTTATCGACTAGCGGGAGGGTAGGCAATGAGCAGTTCTTC	CASSLSTSGRVGNEQFF
TRBJ1-5	-	-	TRBV28	TGTGCCATCGGGAGTTCCAATCAGCCCCAGCATTTT	CAIGSSNQPQHF
TRBJ2-3	once	TRBD2	TRBV24-1	TGTGCCACCAGTGAACGTTGGGGGGGGGATACGCAGTATTTT	CATSERWGGDTQYF
TRBJ1-2	-	TRBD1	TRBV7-9	TGTGCCAGCAGCTTAGGGGCTCCGGGACAGGGATATGGCTACACCTTC	CASSLGAPGQGYGYTF
TRBJ1-4	-	-	TRBV9	TGTGCCAGCAGCGAGGGAGGGACGGGTGAAAAACTGTTTTTT	CASSEGGTGEKLFF
TRBJ2-2	-	TRBD1	TRBV15	TGTGCCACGGGGGCGAATCGACAGGGTGGGGCTGGCGGGGAGCTGTTTTTT	CATGANRQGGAGGELFF
TRBJ1-3	-	-	TRBV28	TGTGCCAGCAGTTTGCCAGGAATAACCATATATTTT	CASSLPGITIYF
TRBJ2-7	-	-	TRBV30	TGTGCCTGGAGTGTAGGGGGAAAAAACTACGAGCAGTACTTC	CAWSVGGKNYEQYF
TRBJ2-5	-	TRBD1	TRBV5-1	TGCGCCAGCAGCTCGGGACAGGGCGGCGAGACCCAGTACTTC	CASSSGQGGETQYF
TRBJ1-1	-	TRBD1	TRBV6-5	TGTGCCAGCACAACTCAAACAGGGGGATCCACTGAAGCTTTCTTT	CASTTQTGGSTEAFF
TRBJ1-5	-	-	TRBV27	TGTGCCAGCGCCAAGTTCCGGGGCAATCAGCCCCAGCATTTT	CASAKFRGNQPQHF
TRBJ1-2	-	TRBD1	TRBV11-2	TGTGCCAGCAGCCCTACAGGGGGTGAGGGCTACACCTTC	CASSPTGGEGYTF
TRBJ2-1	-	-	TRBV6-2/TRBV6-3	TGTGCCAGCAGTTACTCGTTCAGGGGCTCCTACAATGAGCAGTTCTTC	CASSYSFRGSYNEQFF
TRBJ2-7	-	TRBD2	TRBV9	TGTGCCAGCAGCCTGATGACTAGCGGGGACGAGCAGTACTTC	CASSLMTSGDEQYF
TRBJ2-1	-	-	TRBV4-1	TGCGCCAGCAGCCAACAACCTCTAGCCCCCAAGGCCCAATACAATGAGCAGTTCTTC	CASSQQPLAPKAQYNEQFF
TRBJ2-1	-	-	TRBV21-1	TGTGCCAGCGCTGAGGGGGACAGGGGGAATGACAATGAGCAGTTCTTC	CASAEGDRGNDNEQFF
TRBJ2-2	-	TRBD2	TRBV30	TGTGCCTGGAGTGTACGTTATAGGGCGGGAGGAACCCCCGGGGAGCTGTTTTTT	CAWSVRYRAGGTPGELFF
TRBJ2-7	-	TRBD1	TRBV4-1	TGCGCCAGCAGCCACGGGACAGGGAAGGCCTACGAGCAGTACTTC	CASSHGTGKAYEQYF
TRBJ1-5	few	-	TRBV11-2	TGTGCCAGCAGCACGGGGGGGGCCCAGCATTTT	CASSTGGAQHF
TRBJ2-3	once	-	TRBV7-9	TGTGCCAGCAGCTTAGCGCGGCTAGCCCTCACAGATACGCAGTATTTT	CASSLARLALTDTQYF
TRBJ2-5	-	TRBD2	TRBV4-1	TGCGCCAGCAGCCAAGATATGGTAGCGGGAGCAGAGACCCAGTACTTC	CASSQDMVAGAETQYF
TRBJ2-3	-	-	TRBV4-1	TGCGCCAGCAGCCGAAGCGTCGGCGGGAGCACAGATACGCAGTATTTT	CASSRSVGGSTDTQYF
TRBJ2-1	-	-	TRBV5-6	TGTGCCAGCAGCTTGACAGGTATCAATGAGCAGTTCTTC	CASSLTGINEQFF
TRBJ2-7	once	TRBD2	TRBV9	TGTGCCAGCAGCGTGGGACTAGCGGCCTACGAGCAGTACTTC	CASSVGLAAYEQYF
TRBJ1-5	once	-	TRBV11-3	TGTGCCAGCAGCTCCCCCCAGGGCGGCAATCAGCCCCAGCATTTT	CASSSPQGGNQPQHF
TRBJ2-1	-	-	TRBV4-3	TGCGCCAGCAGCCAAGATCCAGGAACAAACAATGAGCAGTTCTTC	CASSQDPGTNNEQFF